The 27 T cell receptor beta chains below come from one sample, sequenced in a study of shared clonotypes between healthy human individuals. TCRdb's copy holds only in-frame clones and misses some; the assay was immunoSEQ multiplex PCR. The sample lists about 2.3 million clones; about 90% were seen once. Material: naive CD4+ T cells from PBMCs. Noted subset: CD45RA+ positively selected. These receptors all come from a man aged 18-30 years in good health. Some clones in this sample may be carry-over from other donors' samples.

The V gene is TRBV11-2, the J gene TRBJ1-4; possible D gene TRBD1, 5 bases. The germline V and J ends were trimmed by 5 bases and 8 bases, with 18 bases remaining between them. Germline V gives CDR1 SGHAT, CDR2 FQNNGV. The CDR3 totals 15 residues. In DNA, the CDR3 is TGTGCCAGCAGCGGCGGGACTCCGTCAACAGAAAAACTGTTTTTT. This gives the protein CASSGGTPSTEKLFF.

J is TRBJ2-5 and V is TRBV5-1; D gene ambiguous. The CDR3 is 14 residues long. Per the germline V gene, CDR1 is SGHRS and CDR2 is YFSETQ. With 3 bases removed from V and 2 bases from J, the gap between germline ends came to 11 bases. The CDR3 is CASSSTTTQETQYF. The CDR3 DNA reads as TGCGCCAGCAGCTCTACTACGACTCAAGAGACCCAGTACTTC.

The gene calls are TRBV29-1 and TRBJ1-1; unclear D gene. V was pared by 6 bases and J by 0 bases, with 14 bases between. Germline CDR1 and CDR2: SQVTM and ANQGSEA. This CDR3 comprises 14 residues. The DNA for the CDR3 is TGCAGCGTGCAAGGGAGGCTGGTGAACACTGAAGCTTTCTTT. Amino acid sequence: CSVQGRLVNTEAFF. Together with reference TRBV29-1 and TRBJ1-1, the CDR3 gives the full variable domain: SAVISQKPSRDICQRGTSLTIQCQVDSQVTMMFWYRQQPGQSLTLIATANQGSEATYESGFVIDKFPISRPNLTFSTLTVSNMSPEDSSIYLCSVQGRLVNTEAFFGQGTRLTVV.

V is TRBV19 and J is TRBJ1-5; the D gene is possibly TRBD1 (6 bases). Germline loops: CDR1 LNHDA, CDR2 SQIVND (reference sequence). Trimming cost V 0 bases and J 7 bases, with 13 bases left between them. CDR3 size: 15 residues. The CDR3 nucleotides are TGTGCCAGTAGTATAGAGGGGGGGCGAAGGCAGCCCCAGCATTTT. The encoded protein is CASSIEGGRRQPQHF. Looking up the rest from reference TRBV19 and TRBJ1-5 gives the full variable domain: DGGITQSPKYLFRKEGQNVTLSCEQNLNHDAMYWYRQDPGQGLRLIYYSQIVNDFQKGDIAEGYSVSREKKESFPLTVTSAQKNPTAFYLCASSIEGGRRQPQHFGDGTRLSIL.

The chain couples TRBV29-1 to TRBJ1-1; D unclear. The CDR3 is 13 amino acids. CDR1 SQVTM and CDR2 ANQGSEA come from the germline V gene. The V gene lost 8 bases and the J gene lost 0 bases, with 13 bases spanning the gap. This CDR3 is CSSARQLNTEAFF. In DNA form, the CDR3 reads TGCAGCTCCGCCAGGCAGCTGAACACTGAAGCTTTCTTT. Using reference TRBV29-1 and TRBJ1-1 for the parts outside the CDR3, the full variable domain is SAVISQKPSRDICQRGTSLTIQCQVDSQVTMMFWYRQQPGQSLTLIATANQGSEATYESGFVIDKFPISRPNLTFSTLTVSNMSPEDSSIYLCSSARQLNTEAFFGQGTRLTVV.

This clone was observed a few times. Additional DNA sequences in this sample encode the identical CDR3. The chain is built from TRBV14 and TRBJ1-1; TRBD1 might be the D (6 bases). Per the germline V gene, CDR1 is SGHDN and CDR2 is FVKESK. V dropped 4 bases and J dropped 2 bases, with 8 bases sitting between them. This CDR3 is 13 amino acids long. The CDR3 spells CASSRGLNTEAFF. In nucleotides, the CDR3 is TGTGCCAGCAGCCGGGGGCTAAACACTGAAGCTTTCTTT.

The CDR3 DNA is TGTGCCAGCAGCTTGGCCAGGTCCTACGAGCAGTACTTC. Its translation is CASSLARSYEQYF. V and J are TRBV11-2 and TRBJ2-7; D gene ambiguous. CDR3 length: 13 residues. CDR1 SGHAT and CDR2 FQNNGV come from the germline V gene. Between the trimmed V and J ends, which lost 3 bases and 1 base, there was a span of 7 bases.

The gene calls are TRBV6-1 and TRBJ1-2; possibly TRBD1 for D (5 bases). V lost 3 bases and J 4 bases, leaving 15 bases between the germline ends. The CDR3 contains 15 residues. Germline V gene sequence: CDR1 MNHNS, CDR2 SASEGT. Here the CDR3 DNA reads TGTGCCAGCAGTGATACGGGGGTGCTCGCCTATGGCTACACCTTC. This sequence encodes CASSDTGVLAYGYTF.

V usage is TRBV7-3 and J usage is TRBJ2-6; 8 positions match TRBD1. The ends lost 5 bases at V and 2 bases at J; junction bases unmatched: 8. The CDR3 is 17 residues long. From germline, CDR1 is SGHTA and CDR2 FQGTGA. CDR3 bases: TGTGCCAGCAGCCGGACAGGGCGCCCCACTGGGGCCAACGTCCTGACTTTC. Protein sequence: CASSRTGRPTGANVLTF.

This clone was recorded only once. The chain employs TRBV5-1 and TRBJ2-5; D might be TRBD2 (6 bases). This CDR3 is 15 amino acids long. The V end was cut by 0 bases, the J end by 5 bases, with 14 bases between. CDR1 and CDR2 (germline): SGHRS, YFSETQ. CDR3 bases: TGCGCCAGCAGCTTGGGGGCAGGGAGGTCGGAGACCCAGTACTTC. Protein sequence: CASSLGAGRSETQYF.

The chain links TRBV7-2 to TRBJ2-5, with TRBD1 as a possible D gene (5 bases). The length of the CDR3 is 14 residues. V shed 1 base and J shed 5 bases, with 11 bases lying between them. The germline gives CDR1 SGHTA, CDR2 FQGNSA. CDR3 DNA sequence: TGTGCCAGCAGCTTAGTGGGGCCACAGGAGACCCAGTACTTC. Its protein product is CASSLVGPQETQYF.

The gene calls are TRBV13 and TRBJ2-4; a weak D match, TRBD1 (5 bases). The CDR3 is 13 residues long. Between the trimmed V and J ends, which lost 5 bases and 8 bases, there was a span of 13 bases. The germline V gene has CDR1 PRHDT and CDR2 FYEKMQ (reference sequence). This CDR3 is CASSPRRRDIQYF. The CDR3 region has the DNA TGTGCCAGCAGCCCGCGGCGCAGGGACATTCAGTACTTC.

CDR3 nucleotides: TGTGCCAGCAGTTTATCGATACCCGGGGTAGGAGAGACCCAGTACTTC. Translated: CASSLSIPGVGETQYF. This chain links TRBV27 with TRBJ2-5; TRBD2 is a possible D gene (5 bases). This CDR3 has 16 residues. Germline lookup yields CDR1 MNHEY and CDR2 SMNVEV (reference sequence). V lost 0 bases, J lost 4 bases, and 15 bases lay in between.

This clone was counted between two and nine times. The rearrangement links TRBV28 to TRBJ1-1; 9 bases are a match to TRBD1. The germline gives CDR1 MDHEN, CDR2 SYDVKM. The CDR3 contains 13 residues. V shed 5 bases, J shed 4 bases, and the junction held 2 bases outside the gene matches. CDR3 amino acids: CASSMTGGTEAFF. CDR3 sequence (DNA): TGTGCCAGCAGTATGACAGGGGGCACTGAAGCTTTCTTT. Drawing the rest from reference TRBV28 and TRBJ1-1, the complete variable domain is DVKVTQSSRYLVKRTGEKVFLECVQDMDHENMFWYRQDPGLGLRLIYFSYDVKMKEKGDIPEGYSVSREKKERFSLILESASTNQTSMYLCASSMTGGTEAFFGQGTRLTVV.

The chain links TRBV7-3 to TRBJ1-2, with TRBD1 identical over 9 bases. Trimming removed 5 bases from V and 5 bases from J; junction bases left unmatched: 9. The length of the CDR3 is 15 residues. The V gene's germline CDR1 is SGHTA and CDR2 FQGTGA. The CDR3 is CASSPQAGTGYGYTF. CDR3 in DNA: TGTGCCAGCAGCCCTCAGGCAGGGACAGGGTATGGCTACACCTTC.

The rearrangement links TRBV7-2 to TRBJ1-2; a weak D match, TRBD1 (5 bases). The CDR3 loop spans 15 amino acids. V was cut by 5 bases and J by 8 bases, with 21 bases left in between. CDR1 SGHTA and CDR2 FQGNSA come from the germline V gene. CDR3 coding DNA: TGTGCCAGCAGCCCATCCGGGACGGCGGTGCGGGGCTACACCTTC. This translates into CASSPSGTAVRGYTF.

V usage is TRBV28 and J usage is TRBJ1-1; D gene unclear. The CDR3 is made up of 13 amino acids. The ends were cut back, 9 bases at V and 11 bases at J, with 22 bases in the middle. Looked up from germline, CDR1 is MDHEN and CDR2 is SYDVKM. In DNA, the CDR3 is TGTGCCAGTCAAGCCGCCGTAAACTCTGGGGCTTTCTTT. This translates into CASQAAVNSGAFF.

V is TRBV18 and J is TRBJ2-6, with D hard to call. Germline CDR1 is KGHSH and CDR2 is LQKENI. The V end was cut by 2 bases, the J end by 2 bases, with 7 bases between. CDR3 length: 15 residues. CDR3 DNA: TGTGCCAGCTCACCAATGGTTACTGGGGCCAACGTCCTGACTTTC. It specifies CASSPMVTGANVLTF. Drawing the rest from reference TRBV18 and TRBJ2-6, the complete variable domain is NAGVMQNPRHLVRRRGQEARLRCSPMKGHSHVYWYRQLPEEGLKFMVYLQKENIIDESGMPKERFSAEFPKEGPSILRIQQVVRGDSAAYFCASSPMVTGANVLTFGAGSRLTVL.

This clone was recorded only once. The J gene is TRBJ1-1, the V gene TRBV28; a weak D match, TRBD1 (5 bases). This CDR3 spans 15 amino acids. Deletions cut 4 bases from V and 2 bases from J, with 14 bases between. Germline CDR1 is MDHEN and CDR2 is SYDVKM. The CDR3 coding sequence is TGTGCCAGCAGTTCCCCGGGACCGGGAAACACTGAAGCTTTCTTT. Its protein product is CASSSPGPGNTEAFF.

The chain employs TRBV7-9 and TRBJ2-3; TRBD2 agrees at 14 bases. V dropped 5 bases and J dropped 2; count of bases not matched to a gene: 3. CDR1 and CDR2 (germline): SEHNR, FQNEAQ (reference sequence). The CDR3 has 16 residues. This CDR3 reads CASSPGLAGVTDTQYF. The CDR3 DNA reads as TGTGCCAGCAGCCCGGGACTAGCGGGAGTCACAGATACGCAGTATTTT.

The chain uses TRBV7-6 and TRBJ2-1, with 10 bases that match TRBD2. V trimming: 0 bases; J trimming: 5 bases; junction bases outside the gene matches: 4. Germline V gene sequence: CDR1 SGHVS, CDR2 FNYEAQ. The CDR3 loop spans 16 amino acids. CDR3 DNA sequence: TGTGCCAGCAGCTTAGCGAGCGGGAGGGCCAACAATGAGCAGTTCTTC. It codes for CASSLASGRANNEQFF. Filled out from reference TRBV7-6 and TRBJ2-1, the complete variable domain reads GAGVSQSPRYKVTKRGQDVALRCDPISGHVSLYWYRQALGQGPEFLTYFNYEAQQDKSGLPNDRFSAERPEGSISTLTIQRTEQRDSAMYRCASSLASGRANNEQFFGPGTRLTVL.

This CDR3 reads CASSAGQGGQFF. The CDR3, as DNA: TGCGCCAGCAGCGCGGGACAGGGAGGGCAGTTCTTC. The V and J genes are TRBV5-1 and TRBJ2-1; 9 bases agree with TRBD1. CDR1 and CDR2 from the germline V gene are SGHRS and YFSETQ. With V trimmed by 4 bases and J by 12 bases, 5 bases remained unmatched. The CDR3 extends over 12 amino acids.

The J gene is TRBJ1-5, the V gene TRBV2; the match to TRBD1 covers 7 bases. The CDR3 covers 15 residues. V trimming: 5 bases; J trimming: 3 bases; junction bases outside the gene matches: 7. The V gene's germline CDR1 is SNHLY and CDR2 FYNNEI. The CDR3 DNA follows: TGTGCCAGCAGTTTCGGACAGGTTCCCAATCAGCCCCAGCATTTT. Protein product: CASSFGQVPNQPQHF.

The J gene is TRBJ1-2, the V gene TRBV28, with 7 nucleotides matching TRBD1. The CDR3 is made up of 16 amino acids. V was clipped by 4 bases and J by 7 bases; unmatched bases: 15. Germline loops: CDR1 MDHEN, CDR2 SYDVKM. In DNA, the CDR3 is TGTGCCAGCAGTTCCCGAAGGGCAGGGGGACTCGGTGGCTACACCTTC. Translating gives CASSSRRAGGLGGYTF.

This clone was observed a single time. The chain links TRBV7-8 to TRBJ2-7, with a weak D call TRBD2 (6 bases). The CDR3 sequence is 14 residues long. Per the germline V gene, CDR1 is SGHVS and CDR2 is FQNEAQ. V shed 5 bases and J shed 6 bases, with 17 bases lying between them. The CDR3 nucleotides read TGTGCCAGCAGCGAGGGGCTGGGAGGCGGCGAGCAGTACTTC. Translation: CASSEGLGGGEQYF.

In DNA, the CDR3 is TGTGCCATCAGTGAGTCTAACCCCGGTGTCCCCAGTAGCTATGGCTACACCTTC. Translation: CAISESNPGVPSSYGYTF. This chain links TRBV10-3 with TRBJ1-2, with no clear D. The germline gives CDR1 ENHRY, CDR2 SYGVKD. The CDR3 totals 18 residues. The ends were cut back, 0 bases at V and 4 bases at J, with 21 bases in the middle.

The chain carries TRBV18 and TRBJ1-2; D unresolved. The CDR3 sequence is 16 residues long. Looked up from germline, CDR1 is KGHSH and CDR2 is LQKENI. V was clipped by 3 bases and J by 3 bases, with 17 bases between them. Here the CDR3 reads CASSPTRFAEYYGYTF. The CDR3 coding sequence is TGTGCCAGCTCACCCACCCGTTTCGCAGAGTACTATGGCTACACCTTC.